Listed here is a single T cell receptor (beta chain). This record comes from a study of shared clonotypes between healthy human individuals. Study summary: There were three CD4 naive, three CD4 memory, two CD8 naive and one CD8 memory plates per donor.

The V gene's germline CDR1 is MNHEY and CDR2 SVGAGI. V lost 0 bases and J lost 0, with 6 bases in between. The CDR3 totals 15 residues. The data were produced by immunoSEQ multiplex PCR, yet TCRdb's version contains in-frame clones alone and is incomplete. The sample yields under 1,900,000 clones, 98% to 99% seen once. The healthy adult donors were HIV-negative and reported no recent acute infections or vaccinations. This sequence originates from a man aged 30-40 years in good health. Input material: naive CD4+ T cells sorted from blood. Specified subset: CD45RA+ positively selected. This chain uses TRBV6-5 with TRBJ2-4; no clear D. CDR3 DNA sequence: TGTGCCAGCAGTTACTCCCAGATAGCCAAAAACATTCAGTACTTC. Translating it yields CASSYSQIAKNIQYF.